This entry lists 29 T cell receptor beta chains sequenced from one sample in a study of T cell repertoires in cytomegalovirus infection. These receptors lack a known antigen. From the reads, TCRdb called clonotypes with MiXCR, one entry per CDR3 protein. The sample records roughly 110,000 distinct CDR3 sequences, roughly a tenth being singletons. Input material: PBMCs, sequenced either directly or after in vitro stimulation (not recorded which). The receptors were gathered from a human donor in good health (CMV status not recorded). Some clones in this sample may be carry-over from other donors' samples.

This clonotype was counted many times. V gene TRBV12-5 combines with J gene TRBJ2-1; D is unresolved. Germline V gene data show CDR1 as LGHNT and CDR2 as FRNRAP. The V end lost 6 bases, the J end lost 11 bases, and 29 bases lay between the germline ends. The CDR3 totals 17 residues. CDR3 coding DNA: TGTGCTAGTGGCCCGCCCCCCTTCGAGACTCCCAATTCTCAGCAGTTCTTC. This encodes CASGPPPFETPNSQQFF.

V gene TRBV28 combines with J gene TRBJ2-5, with 7 nucleotides matching TRBD1. This CDR3 is 14 amino acids long. Germline V gives CDR1 MDHEN, CDR2 SYDVKM. Trimming cost V 5 bases and J 5 bases; bases outside gene matches: 8. The CDR3 DNA reads as TGTGCCAGCAGTCGGGACAGCCTGGGGGAGACCCAGTACTTC. Translation: CASSRDSLGETQYF.

This clonotype was recorded many times. The chain combines TRBV6-2 or TRBV6-3 with TRBJ2-2; a weak D match, TRBD2 (5 bases). The V end lost 6 bases, the J end lost 4 bases, and 15 bases lay between the germline ends. The CDR3 length is 15 residues. The germline CDR1 and CDR2 sequences are MNHEY and SVGEGT. The CDR3 bases are TGTGCCAGCAGCCCCGTTATGGCGGGCACCGGGGAGCTGTTTTTT. Its protein product is CASSPVMAGTGELFF.

This clonotype was counted many times. J is TRBJ1-4 and V is TRBV7-9, with a possible D match to TRBD1 (5 bases). V lost 5 bases and J 3 bases, leaving 16 bases between the germline ends. The CDR3 totals 16 residues. From germline, CDR1 is SEHNR and CDR2 FQNEAQ (reference sequence). The CDR3 region is CASSVPRDGANEKLFF. The CDR3 region has the DNA TGTGCCAGCAGCGTTCCGAGGGACGGCGCTAATGAAAAACTGTTTTTT.

This clonotype was seen many times. The chain links TRBV6-5 to TRBJ2-2; TRBD2 is a possible D gene (5 bases). V gave up 7 bases and J gave up 5 bases, with 20 bases separating them. CDR3 length equals 16 residues. Germline values: CDR1 MNHEY, CDR2 SVGAGI. CDR3 nucleotide sequence: TGTGCCAGCAACTCCCGCCCGGGATATTCGACCGGGGAGCTGTTTTTT. Protein sequence: CASNSRPGYSTGELFF.

In its sample, this clonotype was seen many times. The chain has TRBV7-9 and TRBJ1-3; D gene uncertain. V was pared by 4 bases and J by 0 bases, with 13 bases between. Germline V gene data show CDR1 as SEHNR and CDR2 as FQNEAQ (reference sequence). The CDR3 length is 16 residues. The CDR3 nucleotides are TGTGCCAGCAGCTCCCTTAGCGAAACCTCTGGAAACACCATATATTTT. Its translation is CASSSLSETSGNTIYF.

This clonotype has more than one count but fewer than ten. The rearrangement links TRBV4-1 to TRBJ1-2; 9 bases line up with TRBD1. CDR1 is MGHRA, CDR2 YSYEKL, per germline. The CDR3 spans 17 residues. V lost 6 bases to trimming and J lost 2 bases; unmatched junction nucleotides: 13. CDR3 coding DNA: TGCGCCAGCAGGCGACCGGGACAGGGATTGTCCAACTATGGCTACACCTTC. Translated, it gives CASRRPGQGLSNYGYTF.

The chain employs TRBV28 and TRBJ1-5; 10 bases map to TRBD1. Trimming at V came to 6 bases and at J to 7 bases, leaving 9 bases not matched to a gene. CDR3 length equals 15 residues. Germline V CDR1 and CDR2: MDHEN, SYDVKM. The CDR3 is CASSLTGGKVQPQHF. The DNA for the CDR3 is TGTGCCAGCAGCCTGACAGGGGGCAAGGTGCAGCCCCAGCATTTT.

The chain is built from TRBV11-1 and TRBJ2-7; the match to TRBD2 covers 10 bases. This CDR3 comprises 16 residues. V shed 5 bases, J shed 2 bases, and the junction held 9 bases outside the gene matches. Germline V CDR1 and CDR2: SGHAT, FQDESV (reference sequence). CDR3: CASSPYPGTSAYEQYF. Here the CDR3 DNA reads TGTGCCAGCAGCCCATACCCCGGGACTAGCGCCTACGAGCAGTACTTC.

The V gene is TRBV5-1, the J gene TRBJ2-7; TRBD2 agrees at 8 bases. Trimming took 0 bases from V and 2 from J; bases not matched to a gene: 4. CDR1 SGHRS and CDR2 YFSETQ come from the germline V gene. The CDR3 is 15 residues long. CDR3 DNA: TGCGCCAGCAGCTTGGGGGTAGCGGGACCCTACGAGCAGTACGTC. Its protein is CASSLGVAGPYEQYV.

This clonotype was counted ten times or more. The chain has TRBV4-1 and TRBJ1-2, with 9 positions matching TRBD1. The V and J ends lost 4 bases and 4 bases, in that order; junction bases with no gene match: 7. CDR3 length equals 15 residues. CDR1 MGHRA and CDR2 YSYEKL come from the germline V gene. DNA for the CDR3: TGCGCCAGCAGCCCACGGACAGGGGCCAGCTATGGCTACACCTTC. As protein: CASSPRTGASYGYTF.

There are many counts of this clonotype. This chain joins TRBV10-3 and TRBJ2-1, with 10 bases aligning to TRBD2. The length of the CDR3 is 15 residues. Germline V gene sequence: CDR1 ENHRY, CDR2 SYGVKD. The V segment lost 10 bases and the J segment 5 bases; nucleotides outside the gene matches: 11. The CDR3 sequence is CASSTLAGADNEQFF. In DNA form, the CDR3 reads TGTGCCAGCTCAACCCTAGCGGGAGCTGACAATGAGCAGTTCTTC.

This clonotype was seen many times. This chain uses TRBV19 with TRBJ2-4; perhaps TRBD1 as D (5 bases). Trimming stripped 2 bases from V and 7 bases from J, with 18 bases between. The CDR3 covers 16 residues. Germline assignment: CDR1 LNHDA and CDR2 SQIVND (reference sequence). Here the CDR3 DNA reads TGTGCCAGTAGTATAAACCTTCGACAGATCCGGAACATTCAGTACTTC. Amino acids: CASSINLRQIRNIQYF.

In the case of this clonotype: This may come from a read error, since a much larger clone is one base off. The chain joins TRBV11-3 to TRBJ1-1; no reliable D call. V dropped 5 bases and J dropped 4 bases, with 11 bases sitting between them. The CDR3 extends over 13 amino acids. Looked up from germline, CDR1 is SGHNT and CDR2 is YENEEA. The CDR3 loop reads CASSLGCGTEAFF. In DNA, the CDR3 is TGTGCCAGCAGCCTAGGGTGCGGCACTGAAGCTTTCTTT.

This clonotype has only one observation. The junction does not match germline at one end; this may be a read error. V is TRBV4-3 and J is TRBJ1-1; a weak D match, TRBD1 (5 bases). The CDR3 spans 14 residues. Looked up from germline, CDR1 is LGHNA and CDR2 is YSLEER. The CDR3 nucleotides are TGCGCCTGCAGCCAAGATCGTCGAGGGGTTGAAGCTTTCTTT. Translation: CACSQDRRGVEAFF.

The chain joins TRBV20-1 to TRBJ2-7, with D unclear. V was trimmed by 0 bases and J by 5 bases, leaving 8 bases between them. CDR3 length: 12 amino acids. Germline V CDR1 and CDR2: DFQATT, SNEGSKA (reference sequence). The CDR3 loop is CSARDRVHEQYF. The CDR3, as DNA: TGCAGTGCTAGAGATCGGGTTCACGAGCAGTACTTC.

This clonotype was seen only a few times. The V gene is TRBV6-1, the J gene TRBJ2-7, with D tentatively TRBD2 (6 bases). Germline CDR1 is MNHNS and CDR2 is SASEGT. Deletions cut 5 bases from V and 3 bases from J, with 8 bases between. The CDR3 consists of 12 residues. CDR3 in amino acids: CASSRRDYEQYF. DNA of the CDR3: TGTGCCAGCAGTCGGCGGGACTACGAGCAGTACTTC.

This clonotype was counted at least ten times. The chain couples TRBV20-1 to TRBJ1-1; D is undetermined. V was clipped by 0 bases and J by 5 bases, with 10 bases between them. The germline V gene encodes CDR1 DFQATT and CDR2 SNEGSKA (reference sequence). There are 13 residues in the CDR3. CDR3 residues: CSARDPQRTEAFF. CDR3 DNA sequence: TGCAGTGCTAGAGACCCACAGCGGACTGAAGCTTTCTTT.

This clonotype was observed many times. The gene calls are TRBV7-9 and TRBJ2-4, with TRBD2 identical over 8 bases. Trimming cost V 4 bases and J 8 bases; bases outside gene matches: 7. The germline V gene encodes CDR1 SEHNR and CDR2 FQNEAQ (reference sequence). The CDR3 runs to 14 residues. In DNA form, the CDR3 reads TGTGCCAGCAGCTCGCCGGGGGGGACTGACATTCAGTACTTC. Its translation: CASSSPGGTDIQYF.

V gene TRBV7-2 combines with J gene TRBJ2-5; no clear D gene. The CDR3 runs to 13 residues. CDR1 SGHTA and CDR2 FQGNSA come from the germline V gene. Trimming stripped 2 bases from V and 5 bases from J, with 9 bases between. The CDR3 reads CASSLIGIETQYF. CDR3 sequence (DNA): TGTGCCAGCAGCTTAATAGGGATTGAGACCCAGTACTTC.

The chain is built from TRBV5-1 and TRBJ2-3, with TRBD2 matching 10 bases. Looked up from germline, CDR1 is SGHRS and CDR2 is YFSETQ. This CDR3 region has 17 residues. V shed 0 bases and J 2 bases; nucleotides not matched to a gene: 6. The CDR3: CASSLGRTSGSTDTQYF. The CDR3, as DNA: TGCGCCAGCAGCTTGGGTCGGACTAGCGGATCCACAGATACGCAGTATTTT.

This chain joins TRBV4-3 and TRBJ1-6; TRBD1 is a possible D gene (5 bases). V was shortened by 1 base and J by 8 bases, with 6 bases between the two germline ends. The germline V gene encodes CDR1 LGHNA and CDR2 YSLEER. CDR3 length: 13 residues. CDR3 nucleotides: TGCGCCAGCAGCCAAGGGGGGTATTCACCCCTCCACTTT. This sequence encodes CASSQGGYSPLHF.

The V call is TRBV6-1, the J call TRBJ2-7; D unclear. The CDR3 loop spans 15 amino acids. The germline V and J ends were trimmed by 2 bases and 9 bases, with 20 bases remaining between them. The germline gives CDR1 MNHNS, CDR2 SASEGT. CDR3 sequence reads: CASSESQLASRVQYV. As DNA, the CDR3 is TGTGCCAGCAGTGAATCCCAGCTTGCCAGTCGCGTGCAGTACGTC.

This clonotype was seen ten or more times. The V call is TRBV29-1, the J call TRBJ2-5; TRBD1 agrees at 10 bases. The J segment lost 4 bases and the V segment lost 3 bases, leaving 5 bases of the junction unmatched. This CDR3 is 14 amino acids long. Per the germline V gene, CDR1 is SQVTM and CDR2 is ANQGSEA. The chain's CDR3 is CSVDKGTGVETQYF. The CDR3 DNA reads as TGCAGCGTTGATAAGGGGACAGGGGTAGAGACCCAGTACTTC.

V usage is TRBV7-9 and J usage is TRBJ2-1; D unclear. Trimming took 5 bases from V and 8 from J, leaving 19 bases between them. CDR1 is SEHNR, CDR2 FQNEAQ, per germline (reference sequence). The CDR3 extends over 15 amino acids. CDR3 residues: CASSPPAGPVHEQFF. The CDR3 DNA reads as TGTGCCAGCAGCCCCCCGGCCGGGCCCGTGCATGAGCAGTTCTTC. Full variable domain (rest looked up from reference TRBV7-9 and TRBJ2-1): DTGVSQNPRHKITKRGQNVTFRCDPISEHNRLYWYRQTLGQGPEFLTYFQNEAQLEKSRLLSDRFSAERPKGSFSTLEIQRTEQGDSAMYLCASSPPAGPVHEQFFGPGTRLTVL.

The chain employs TRBV11-2 and TRBJ2-7; the D gene is possibly TRBD1 (5 bases). Germline loops: CDR1 SGHAT, CDR2 FQNNGV. The CDR3 has 12 amino acids. V was clipped by 5 bases and J by 3 bases, with 8 bases between them. The CDR3 coding sequence is TGTGCCAGCAGCCCGCAGGGCTACGAGCAGTACGTC. Translating gives CASSPQGYEQYV.

This rearrangement joins TRBV27 to TRBJ2-1; TRBD2 matches at 7 bases. Germline CDR1 is MNHEY and CDR2 is SMNVEV (reference sequence). Trimming took 2 bases from V and 10 from J; bases not matched to a gene: 8. The CDR3 has 14 amino acids. The CDR3 here is CASSLTAGVGEQFF. DNA of the CDR3: TGTGCCAGCAGTTTAACGGCGGGAGTAGGCGAGCAGTTCTTC.

CDR3 region: CASSYTTGVSYEQYF. The DNA for the CDR3 is TGTGCCAGCAGCTACACGACAGGGGTCTCCTACGAGCAGTACTTC. This chain connects TRBV7-2 to TRBJ2-7; 8 bases agree with TRBD1. This CDR3 is built from 15 residues. CDR1 and CDR2 from the germline V gene are SGHTA and FQGNSA. V lost 4 bases and J lost 0; bases outside the gene matches: 5.

This clonotype was counted ten times or more. J is TRBJ1-1 and V is TRBV27; D call uncertain. Trimming took off 6 bases at V and 0 bases at J, with 14 bases between the two ends. The CDR3 loop spans 15 amino acids. In germline, CDR1 is MNHEY, CDR2 SMNVEV (reference sequence). CDR3 bases: TGTGCCAGCAGGTCGGCGGGTACCATGAACACTGAAGCTTTCTTT. Its protein product is CASRSAGTMNTEAFF.